These 28 T cell receptor beta chains originate from one sample sequenced in a study of OX40 agonist ivuxolimab in advanced cancers. The protocol used for the library was the immunoSEQ multiplex PCR assay. In its TCRdb copy, this immuneACCESS table keeps in-frame sequences only and misses some clones. Where compared with another copy, unresolved V genes explain less than half of these, and the others have no known cause. In this sample the table shows tens of thousands of clones, less than 85% of which occur a single time. Of the sample, 0.83% falls within the top ten clones. This specimen consisted of CD4+ or CD8+ T cells sorted from blood, obtained in a trial of the OX40 agonist ivuxolimab. All receptors come from an adult with an advanced solid tumor such as melanoma, head and neck, liver or kidney cancer.

This sequence joins TRBV5-4 and TRBJ2-3; 10 positions match TRBD1. This CDR3 region has 15 residues. With 3 bases clipped from V and 4 bases from J, the junction kept 5 bases outside the gene matches. The germline V gene encodes CDR1 SGHNT and CDR2 YYREEE (reference sequence). The DNA for the CDR3 is TGTGCCAGCAGCTGGCGGACAGGGGGTTCAGATACGCAGTATTTT. This codes for CASSWRTGGSDTQYF.

The chain is built from TRBV21-1 and TRBJ2-7; the listed D gene, TRBD1, was not tested against the DNA. TRBV21-1 is a documented pseudogene. This CDR3 spans 17 amino acids. The CDR3 bases are TGTGCCAGCAGCAACCCCTATCAGGGCGAAAGCTCCTACGAGCAGTACTTC. It codes for CASSNPYQGESSYEQYF.

This sequence joins TRBV25-1 and TRBJ2-6; D is ambiguous. This CDR3 has 14 residues. The germline V and J ends were trimmed by 5 bases and 0 bases, with 5 bases remaining between them. Germline V gene data show CDR1 as MGHDK and CDR2 as SYGVNS. The CDR3 loop is CASSRNSGANVLTF. CDR3 bases: TGTGCCAGCAGTAGAAACTCTGGGGCCAACGTCCTGACTTTC. Using reference TRBV25-1 and TRBJ2-6 for the parts outside the CDR3, the full variable domain is EADIYQTPRYLVIGTGKKITLECSQTMGHDKMYWYQQDPGMELHLIHYSYGVNSTEKGDLSSESTVSRIRTEHFPLTLESARPSHTSQYLCASSRNSGANVLTFGAGSRLTVL.

CDR3 amino acids: CASSTSNQPQHF. DNA for the CDR3: TGTGCCAGCAGTACTAGCAATCAGCCCCAGCATTTT. The rearrangement joins TRBV28 to TRBJ1-5; no reliable D call. This CDR3 comprises 12 residues. Germline V gives CDR1 MDHEN, CDR2 SYDVKM. V dropped 5 bases and J dropped 0 bases, with 2 bases sitting between them.

This chain links TRBV9 with TRBJ1-2; TRBD1 aligns across 8 bases. Germline loops: CDR1 SGDLS, CDR2 YYNGEE. The CDR3 is 13 residues long. V dropped 9 bases and J dropped 0; count of bases not matched to a gene: 4. The CDR3 is CAIRTGSNYGYTF. CDR3 nucleotides: TGTGCCATAAGGACAGGGTCTAACTATGGCTACACCTTC.

The chain combines TRBV11-2 with TRBJ2-3; weak D call: TRBD2 (5 bases). Deletions cut 3 bases from V and 2 bases from J, with 9 bases between. This CDR3 spans 14 amino acids. Germline CDR1 is SGHAT and CDR2 is FQNNGV. The CDR3 bases are TGTGCCAGCAGCTTGAGACTACACACAGATACGCAGTATTTT. Protein sequence: CASSLRLHTDTQYF.

This chain connects TRBV30 to TRBJ1-2, with a tentative D call TRBD1 (5 bases). The length of the CDR3 is 13 residues. CDR1 and CDR2 from the germline V gene are GTSNPN and SVGIG (reference sequence). The germline V and J ends were trimmed by 7 bases and 5 bases, with 17 bases remaining between them. The CDR3 bases are TGTGCCTTCCTGAGACAGACCTCTTATGGCTACACCTTC. It specifies CAFLRQTSYGYTF.

This clone showed up just once. The rearrangement links TRBV28 to TRBJ2-5; D gene uncertain. The CDR3 has 12 residues. CDR1 and CDR2 from the germline V gene are MDHEN and SYDVKM. V gave up 2 bases and J gave up 7 bases, with 8 bases separating them. CDR3 loop: CASSLRDVTQYF. CDR3 coding DNA: TGTGCCAGCAGTTTAAGGGATGTGACCCAGTACTTC.

This chain joins TRBV11-3 and TRBJ1-1; D unclear. CDR1 is SGHNT, CDR2 YENEEA, per germline. The V gene lost 3 bases and the J gene lost 4 bases, with 12 bases spanning the gap. CDR3 size: 14 residues. CDR3 nucleotide sequence: TGTGCCAGCAGCTTGGGCAACCAGGCCACTGAAGCTTTCTTT. Translating gives CASSLGNQATEAFF.

This sequence joins TRBV7-9 and TRBJ1-1; weak D call: TRBD1 (6 bases). Germline V gene lookup returns CDR1 SEHNR and CDR2 FQNEAQ (reference sequence). The CDR3 spans 13 residues. V was shortened by 8 bases and J by 4 bases, with 14 bases between the two germline ends. As DNA, the CDR3 is TGTGCCAGCGGAACAGGGAGTAGCACTGAAGCTTTCTTT. Translating gives CASGTGSSTEAFF.

This chain joins TRBV5-6 and TRBJ2-2; TRBD2 matches 11 bases. The trim removed 4 bases at V and 2 bases at J, leaving 7 bases unmatched. This CDR3 contains 17 residues. CDR1 and CDR2 from the germline V gene are SGHDT and YYEEEE. The DNA of the CDR3 is TGTGCCAGCAGCCAATTTACTAGCGGGAGAAACACCGGGGAGCTGTTTTTT. Its translation: CASSQFTSGRNTGELFF.

This clone was recorded only once. The rearrangement joins TRBV28 to TRBJ1-2; the D is unclear. CDR3 length: 14 amino acids. Trimming stripped 0 bases from V and 3 bases from J, with 8 bases between. Germline-derived CDR1 and CDR2 are MDHEN and SYDVKM. Here the CDR3 reads CASSLWADYYGYTF. CDR3 coding DNA: TGTGCCAGCAGTTTATGGGCGGACTACTATGGCTACACCTTC.

J is TRBJ1-5 and V is TRBV11-1, with TRBD1 as a possible D gene (5 bases). The CDR3 is 14 residues long. Germline V gene sequence: CDR1 SGHAT, CDR2 FQDESV (reference sequence). V was trimmed by 2 bases and J by 4 bases, leaving 9 bases between them. The DNA of the CDR3 is TGTGCCAGCAGCTTAATGGGGGGGAATCAGCCCCAGCATTTT. Its translation: CASSLMGGNQPQHF. Based on the CDR3 plus reference TRBV11-1 and TRBJ1-5, the full variable domain is EAEVAQSPRYKITEKSQAVAFWCDPISGHATLYWYRQILGQGPELLVQFQDESVVDDSQLPKDRFSAERLKGVDSTLKIQPAELGDSAMYLCASSLMGGNQPQHFGDGTRLSIL.

This chain uses TRBV5-5 with TRBJ2-3; a possible D gene is TRBD1 (6 bases). The CDR3 length is 17 residues. Germline V lookup: CDR1 SGHKS, CDR2 YYEKEE (reference sequence). V gave up 5 bases and J gave up 1 base, with 20 bases separating them. The DNA for the CDR3 is TGTGCCAGCAGAATCCAGAGGTCCGAGGGGGGCACAGATACGCAGTATTTT. Protein sequence: CASRIQRSEGGTDTQYF.

J is TRBJ1-5 and V is TRBV4-1; tentatively, D is TRBD1 (5 bases). The CDR3 has 15 amino acids. The germline CDR1 and CDR2 sequences are MGHRA and YSYEKL. V was trimmed by 2 bases and J by 2 bases, leaving 10 bases between them. CDR3 bases: TGCGCCAGCAGCCAATCTGGGGGAGGCAATCAGCCCCAGCATTTT. This gives the protein CASSQSGGGNQPQHF.

V is TRBV19 and J is TRBJ1-2, with D unclear. Germline values: CDR1 LNHDA, CDR2 SQIVND (reference sequence). The CDR3 is made up of 12 amino acids. V was shortened by 5 bases and J by 4 bases, with 8 bases between the two germline ends. The CDR3 reads CASSASSYGYTF. CDR3 coding DNA: TGTGCCAGTAGTGCCTCCTCCTATGGCTACACCTTC.

This chain joins TRBV4-2 and TRBJ2-2, with D possibly called TRBD1 or TRBD2 (5 bases each). This CDR3 region has 18 residues. V was clipped by 4 bases and J by 1 base, with 19 bases between them. Germline V gives CDR1 LGHNA, CDR2 YNFKEQ. This chain's CDR3 is CASSRDGGLYQNTGELFF. In DNA form, the CDR3 reads TGTGCCAGCAGCCGTGATGGGGGATTATATCAGAACACCGGGGAGCTGTTTTTT.

This sequence joins TRBV2 and TRBJ2-1, with a possible D match to TRBD2 (7 bases). V gave up 4 bases and J gave up 5 bases, with 12 bases separating them. The CDR3 extends over 14 amino acids. Germline V gives CDR1 SNHLY, CDR2 FYNNEI. This CDR3 reads CASSGVGGDNEQFF. CDR3 nucleotides: TGTGCCAGCAGTGGTGTAGGGGGGGACAATGAGCAGTTCTTC.

This clone was seen a single time. CDR3 amino acids: CASSIAGTSASYEQYF. In DNA form, the CDR3 reads TGTGCCAGCAGTATCGCCGGGACTAGCGCCAGCTACGAGCAGTACTTC. The chain has TRBV28 and TRBJ2-7; 10 bases match TRBD2. V lost 5 bases, J lost 3 bases, and 10 bases stayed unmatched. This CDR3 region has 16 residues. Germline CDR1 is MDHEN and CDR2 is SYDVKM.

The CDR3 spells CAISARTSGRGPDTQYF. For the CDR3, the DNA is TGTGCCATCAGTGCCCGGACTAGCGGGAGGGGCCCAGATACGCAGTATTTT. The rearrangement links TRBV10-3 to TRBJ2-3, with 15 bases matching TRBD2. The CDR3 covers 17 residues. With 4 bases clipped from V and 4 bases from J, the junction kept 6 bases outside the gene matches. CDR1 ENHRY and CDR2 SYGVKD come from the germline V gene.

The gene calls are TRBV2 and TRBJ1-2; 9 bases agree with TRBD1. The V gene end was trimmed by 7 bases and the J gene end by 6 bases; junction bases not matched to a gene: 12. The CDR3 has 15 amino acids. Germline loops: CDR1 SNHLY, CDR2 FYNNEI. CDR3 loop: CASKPPGTGNDGYTF. The DNA of the CDR3 is TGTGCCAGCAAGCCTCCGGGGACAGGGAACGATGGCTACACCTTC. The full variable domain, completed using reference TRBV2 and TRBJ1-2, is EPEVTQTPSHQVTQMGQEVILRCVPISNHLYFYWYRQILGQKVEFLVSFYNNEISEKSEIFDDQFSVERPDGSNFTLKIRSTKLEDSAMYFCASKPPGTGNDGYTFGSGTRLTVV.

The chain employs TRBV7-7 and TRBJ2-3, with a tentative D call TRBD2 (6 bases). V shed 5 bases and J shed 7 bases, with 22 bases lying between them. This CDR3 contains 16 residues. Germline V CDR1 and CDR2: SSHAT, FNYEAQ (reference sequence). The DNA of the CDR3 is TGTGCCAGCAGCCAGGCGGGGCGGGAAATGAGGCATACGCAGTATTTT. Its protein product is CASSQAGREMRHTQYF.

The chain is built from TRBV30 and TRBJ1-2; D unclear. V was pared by 2 bases and J by 0 bases, with 7 bases between. The CDR3 totals 13 residues. Germline V gives CDR1 GTSNPN, CDR2 SVGIG (reference sequence). The CDR3 loop reads CAWSRQTNYGYTF. The DNA for the CDR3 is TGTGCCTGGAGTCGTCAGACTAACTATGGCTACACCTTC.

This clone was recorded only once. The rearrangement uses TRBV4-3 and TRBJ2-1; no clear D gene. This CDR3 region has 13 residues. Trimming cost V 0 bases and J 4 bases, with 4 bases left between them. Looked up from germline, CDR1 is LGHNA and CDR2 is YSLEER. The CDR3 bases are TGCGCCAGCAGCCAAGACCATTACAATGAGCAGTTCTTC. Translated, it gives CASSQDHYNEQFF.

The rearrangement uses TRBV7-6 and TRBJ1-4; maybe TRBD1 (5 bases). The CDR3 has 14 residues. Trimming cost V 5 bases and J 3 bases, with 10 bases left between them. CDR1 is SGHVS, CDR2 FNYEAQ, per germline. CDR3 residues: CASSPGGSNEKLFF. In nucleotides, the CDR3 is TGTGCCAGCAGCCCGGGGGGTTCTAATGAAAAACTGTTTTTT.

About this clone itself: Different DNA sequences within this sample yield the same CDR3. The chain combines TRBV19 with TRBJ1-2; D gene ambiguous. The V gene lost 0 bases and the J gene lost 4 bases, with 3 bases spanning the gap. The germline CDR1 and CDR2 sequences are LNHDA and SQIVND (reference sequence). The CDR3 consists of 12 residues. Written as DNA, the CDR3 is TGTGCCAGTAGTATAGATCGCTATGGCTACACCTTC. Translating gives CASSIDRYGYTF.

This chain connects TRBV2 to TRBJ2-1; 9 nucleotides agree with TRBD2. Germline CDR1 is SNHLY and CDR2 is FYNNEI. V shed 5 bases, J shed 5 bases, and the junction held 7 bases outside the gene matches. The CDR3 runs 15 residues. CDR3 protein: CASSSRLAANNEQFF. Here the CDR3 DNA reads TGTGCCAGCAGTAGCAGACTAGCGGCCAACAATGAGCAGTTCTTC.

V is TRBV2 and J is TRBJ1-6, with D possibly TRBD1 on 5 matching bases. Germline CDR1 reads SNHLY; CDR2 reads FYNNEI. V lost 3 bases and J 7 bases, leaving 10 bases between the germline ends. The CDR3 has 14 residues. CDR3: CASSDRDINSPLHF. CDR3 DNA: TGTGCCAGCAGTGACAGGGATATCAATTCACCCCTCCACTTT.